The 12 T cell receptor beta chains below were found in one sample sequenced in a study of blood T cell repertoires in COVID-19. The table came from immunoSEQ multiplex PCR; TCRdb's copy has only in-frame clones and leaves some out. This sample carries a few hundred thousand clones, 90% of them seen once, and the ten largest clones take over 13%. The sample taken for sequencing was PBMCs or T cells enriched from blood (not recorded which). These receptors were obtained from a man aged 25 to 45 who had been exposed to COVID-19.

This clone was recorded only once. The rearrangement joins TRBV3-1 (or the pseudogene TRBV3-2) to TRBJ2-7, with TRBD2 matching over 7 bases. CDR1 is LGHDT and CDR2 is YNNKEL in the germline V gene (reference sequence). There are 16 residues in the CDR3. The junction had 6 bases not matched to a gene; V was cut back by 1 base and J by 0 bases. This chain's CDR3 is CASSQVAAGYSYEQYF. The CDR3 nucleotides read TGTGCCAGCAGCCAAGTGGCAGCGGGGTACTCCTACGAGCAGTACTTC.

The chain recombines TRBV3-1 (or the pseudogene TRBV3-2) with TRBJ2-3; D is perhaps TRBD2 (5 bases). Germline V gene lookup returns CDR1 LGHDT and CDR2 YNNKEL (reference sequence). The germline V and J ends were trimmed by 4 bases and 6 bases, with 14 bases remaining between them. This CDR3 region has 14 residues. In DNA, the CDR3 is TGTGCCAGCAGCCTGGACTTATTTGGGGATACGCAGTATTTT. This codes for CASSLDLFGDTQYF.

This chain connects TRBV29-1 to TRBJ1-1; D is ambiguous. V lost 3 bases to trimming and J lost 0 bases, with 11 bases between them. The CDR3 extends over 14 amino acids. Germline loops: CDR1 SQVTM, CDR2 ANQGSEA. CDR3 residues: CSVDWVRVNTEAFF. CDR3 DNA: TGCAGCGTTGACTGGGTACGGGTGAACACTGAAGCTTTCTTT.

The J gene is TRBJ1-5, the V gene TRBV7-9; perhaps TRBD1 as D (5 bases). There are 15 residues in the CDR3. Germline assignment: CDR1 SEHNR and CDR2 FQNEAQ (reference sequence). The V gene lost 5 bases and the J gene lost 2 bases, with 13 bases spanning the gap. The CDR3 region has the DNA TGTGCCAGCAGCCCCCGGGGAGGGGGCAATCAGCCCCAGCATTTT. It yields the protein CASSPRGGGNQPQHF.

The chain joins TRBV5-1 to TRBJ2-7; 11 positions match TRBD2. The V gene's germline CDR1 is SGHRS and CDR2 YFSETQ. The CDR3 has 15 amino acids. V trimming: 3 bases; J trimming: 3 bases; junction bases outside the gene matches: 5. The CDR3 region is CASSSPGLADYEQYF. The CDR3 DNA follows: TGCGCCAGCAGCTCACCGGGACTAGCGGACTACGAGCAGTACTTC.

The V call is TRBV6-1, the J call TRBJ1-4; TRBD1 might be the D (6 bases). The CDR3 has 14 residues. V dropped 2 bases and J dropped 13 bases, with 17 bases sitting between them. CDR1 and CDR2 from the germline V gene are MNHNS and SASEGT. The CDR3 sequence is CASSETRAPGALFF. CDR3 nucleotides: TGTGCCAGCAGTGAAACCCGGGCCCCAGGGGCACTGTTTTTT.

The rearrangement joins TRBV7-6 to TRBJ1-5; no firm D call. The CDR3 is 12 amino acids. Germline V lookup: CDR1 SGHVS, CDR2 FNYEAQ. The V end lost 4 bases, the J end lost 4 bases, and 5 bases lay between the germline ends. Here the CDR3 DNA reads TGTGCCAGCAGCTCCCAGAATCAGCCCCAGCATTTT. Amino acids: CASSSQNQPQHF.

The chain has TRBV6-4 and TRBJ2-4; D is perhaps TRBD1 (6 bases). From germline, CDR1 is MRHNA and CDR2 SNTAGT. The CDR3 consists of 14 residues. V lost 6 bases, J lost 3 bases, and 12 bases lay in between. The CDR3, as DNA: TGTGCCAGCAGGCCGAGAGGGGGCAAAAACATTCAGTACTTC. Protein product: CASRPRGGKNIQYF.

The chain has TRBV4-1 and TRBJ2-7; 12 bases are shared with TRBD1. The CDR3 is 15 residues long. V lost 3 bases, J lost 6 bases, and 6 bases stayed unmatched. The germline gives CDR1 MGHRA, CDR2 YSYEKL. CDR3 amino acids: CASSQPGQGAFEQYF. Written as DNA, the CDR3 is TGCGCCAGCAGCCAGCCGGGACAGGGGGCGTTCGAGCAGTACTTC.

The chain employs TRBV14 and TRBJ2-2, with TRBD2 matching 7 bases. Per the germline V gene, CDR1 is SGHDN and CDR2 is FVKESK. The CDR3 loop spans 17 amino acids. V dropped 4 bases and J dropped 0; count of bases not matched to a gene: 8. This CDR3 reads CASSRREGLPNTGELFF. The CDR3 nucleotides are TGTGCCAGCAGCCGGAGGGAGGGACTCCCGAACACCGGGGAGCTGTTTTTT. The full variable domain, with the rest looked up from reference TRBV14 and TRBJ2-2, is EAGVTQFPSHSVIEKGQTVTLRCDPISGHDNLYWYRRVMGKEIKFLLHFVKESKQDESGMPNNRFLAERTGGTYSTLKVQPAELEDSGVYFCASSRREGLPNTGELFFGEGSRLTVL.

The chain recombines TRBV7-2 with TRBJ2-7; the match to TRBD2 covers 9 bases. The germline V gene has CDR1 SGHTA and CDR2 FQGNSA. With V trimmed by 1 base and J by 0 bases, 13 bases remained unmatched. CDR3 length equals 19 residues. As DNA, the CDR3 is TGTGCCAGCAGCTTAGTCGCGCCAGCGGGGGGACATAGCTCCTACGAGCAGTACTTC. Its protein product is CASSLVAPAGGHSSYEQYF.

The V and J genes are TRBV19 and TRBJ2-3; D might be TRBD1 (8 bases). CDR3 length equals 13 residues. Trimming pared 5 bases from V and 8 bases from J, leaving 14 bases between. The germline CDR1 and CDR2 sequences are LNHDA and SQIVND (reference sequence). The CDR3 bases are TGTGCCAGTAGTCCAAACAGGGGGGGTACGCAGTATTTT. It is translated as CASSPNRGGTQYF.